The entry that follows covers one TCR beta chain sequence. The sample comes from a study of blood T cell repertoires in COVID-19. Study details: Acute and convalescent COVID-19 specimens originated in the United States, Italy and Spain. The analysed material was cDNA or gDNA that came from T cells, B-cell-depleted T cells, or PBMCs.

Germline assignment: CDR1 MDHEN and CDR2 SYDVKM. The ends lost 5 bases at V and 7 bases at J; junction bases unmatched: 17. This CDR3 spans 17 amino acids. Followed over time, Seattle patients had been enrolled while infection was active. Authors' methods: Counts of nucleated cells, estimated from reference gene primer amplification, were obtained. Libraries were prepared by immunoSEQ multiplex PCR; TCRdb keeps only in-frame clonotypes and omits some of them. V, J and clone size are taken as reported in that table, and D and trimming were inferred from the DNA itself. The sample holds approximately 290,000 clones; 84% are singletons and the top ten take about 15%.

The chain joins TRBV28 to TRBJ1-2; 9 nucleotides agree with TRBD1. The receptor's source is a person between 65 and 79 years old with COVID-19, enrolled during active disease. The sample taken for sequencing was peripheral blood. CDR3 sequence (DNA): TGTGCCAGCAGTCTCTCCGGGACAGGGCCCTTGCAGGTTGGCTACACCTTC. Translation: CASSLSGTGPLQVGYTF.